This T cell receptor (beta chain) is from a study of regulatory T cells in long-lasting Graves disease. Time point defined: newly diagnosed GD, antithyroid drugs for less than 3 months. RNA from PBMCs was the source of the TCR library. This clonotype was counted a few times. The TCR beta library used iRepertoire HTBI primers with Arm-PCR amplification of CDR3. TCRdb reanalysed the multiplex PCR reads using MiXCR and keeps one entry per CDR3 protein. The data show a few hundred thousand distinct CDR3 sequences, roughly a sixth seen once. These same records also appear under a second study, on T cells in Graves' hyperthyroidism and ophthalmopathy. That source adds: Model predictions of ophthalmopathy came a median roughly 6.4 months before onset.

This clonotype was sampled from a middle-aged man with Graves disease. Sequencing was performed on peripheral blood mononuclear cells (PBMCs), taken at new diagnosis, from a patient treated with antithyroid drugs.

CDR3 sequence (DNA): TGTGCCAGCAGCTTGAGAGGGTCGCGGGTTTACAATGAGCAGTTCTTC. Translation gives CASSLRGSRVYNEQFF. The chain is built from TRBV5-5 and TRBJ2-1, with D perhaps TRBD2 (5 bases). CDR3 length: 16 residues. From germline, CDR1 is SGHKS and CDR2 YYEKEE (reference sequence). The ends were cut back, 1 base at V and 4 bases at J, with 15 bases in the middle.